This T cell receptor (beta chain) was recorded in a study of cytomegalovirus exposure and HLA in healthy donors (dated by TCRdb to the late 2010s). About the investigation overall: An earlier analysis of some 600 of the donors reported approximately 260 Gb of sequence data and 117 million unique TCR beta sequences obtained from approximately 180 million T cells. Approximately 300 gigabases of sequencing data and around 80 million unique TCR sequences made up an early release that covered roughly 670 HLA-typed donors. Of the 350 to 400 genotyped donors, roughly 85% fell in the genetic ancestry cluster associated with self-reported Caucasian donors. The aim of the study was to test whether cataloging public T cell receptors could identify signatures of past pathogen exposure. Using immunosequencing, the study profiled T cell repertoires from some 670 subjects and related those repertoires to cytomegalovirus serostatus. In addition to the first cohort of 666 subjects, a separate validation cohort of some 120 different subjects was used. High-throughput TCR immunosequencing, statistical association of individual TCRs with disease status, and machine learning were combined to predict cytomegalovirus infection status. To study patterns of TCR occurrence, a later analysis re-analyzed previously published TCR beta repertoires from around 660 donors and added high-resolution HLA genotyping. In the later analysis, no new phenotypic data were used to find candidate immune exposures; instead, reliance was placed on TCR beta sequences and their occurrence across donors. An earlier analysis of roughly 580 of the donors used high-throughput TCR beta sequencing to judge whether each TCR beta V gene segment behaved as functional or pseudogenic. Alongside the repertoire data, information on donor age, sex, ethnicity and CMV serostatus was compiled. A later genetic analysis took genome-wide SNP genotypes for about three fifths of the 666 donors and used that subset as a discovery cohort. Every repertoire in the discovery cohort had been generated on one and the same sequencing platform. HLA typing included class I and class II loci at four-digit resolution. Typing coverage differed by locus: A, B, C, DRB1 and DQB1 were typed in roughly 620-630 donors, DQA1 in 522, DPA1 in nearly 610, and DPB1 in approximately 450. Because of strong linkage in the cohort, a few DR-DQ haplotypes were treated as single units for association and clustering. On average, around 240,000 unique TCR beta nucleotide sequences were sequenced per donor among 398 genotyped donors of the cohort, with roughly 19% of those sequences being non-productive.

The CDR3 runs 16 residues from the cysteine to the phenylalanine. The DNA shown is the 48-base CDR3, in frame from base 1. CDR1 and CDR2 were assigned from the germline V gene as SNHLY and FYNNEI. V ends up 6 bases short and J 3 bases short, with an unmatched junction base count of 10. Libraries were constructed by the immunoSEQ multiplex PCR assay. For the multiplex PCR, a mixture combining 60 forward primers for TCR Vbeta segments and 13 reverse primers for TCR Jbeta segments was used. Amplification of the CDR3 region of rearranged TCR beta genes was performed with a multiplex PCR assay on genomic DNA. The amplified TCR beta libraries were sequenced on the Illumina HiSeq System as 87-base-pair reads. In the paper's pipeline: Across the 500 to 850 repertoires, a later analysis counted tens of millions of unique TCR beta chains, around 11 million of which were shared by at least two donors. Raw reads were error-corrected and collapsed into unique sequences by a nearest-neighbor algorithm in which closely related sequences were merged to remove PCR and sequencing errors. To assign V, D and J gene segments, CDR3 sequences were aligned to IMGT reference sequences. Each retained sequence needed at least a six-nucleotide match to both a V gene segment and a J gene segment. A rearrangement was called productive if the CDR3 had no stop codons and remained in frame with V and J, and every other rearrangement was called non-productive. CDR3 was defined by IMGT convention, running from the second conserved V-encoded cysteine to the conserved J-encoded phenylalanine. The earlier analysis of 587 of the donors excluded any sequence lacking an unambiguous match to a single V gene segment. An earlier analysis of 500 to 600 of the donors classified V segments as functional when productive rearrangements were above 56.7% and as segregating when the standard deviation between donors was above 5%. To diagnose cytomegalovirus status from the catalog of TCR beta chain sequences, a statistical classification framework was built. V and J gene assignment, in a later analysis, came from comparing TCR nucleotide sequences with IMGT/GENE-DB human TR gene sequences. Using the TCRdist pipeline, a later analysis assigned CDR3 sequences along with most-parsimonious VDJ recombination scenarios. In a later analysis, each TCR beta chain was defined by its CDR3 amino acid sequence together with its V-gene family, and reads lacking a unique V-gene family were excluded. To address suspected cross-contamination and a sequencing artifact, a later analysis removed 592 highly shared, low-generation-probability nucleotide sequences. In a later analysis, a clonal expansion index was calculated for each public chain from normalized within-repertoire ranks of inferred template counts. In a later analysis, generation probabilities were computed using a VDJ recombination model fitted to out-of-frame rearrangements, and the results were checked against IGoR. A later analysis scored TCR-TCR, TCR-HLA and TCR-CMV co-occurrence with hypergeometric tests, applying a repertoire-size bias correction to TCR pairs. False discovery rates were estimated in a later analysis by permuting HLA or CMV assignments 20 times. In a later analysis, co-occurring TCRs were grouped using DBSCAN, with TCRdist sequence similarity added in when clustering inside HLA-allele-positive subsets. Repertoires with fewer than 30,000 or more than 120,000 public chains, plus five repertoires with anomalous nucleotide sharing, were excluded from co-occurrence clustering. Here the immuneACCESS table is served through TCRdb, limited to in-frame sequences with V and J called. Missing clones are a known gap in these copies; in checked studies unresolved V genes cover under half, and the rest lacks a known reason. V, J and clone size are taken as reported in that table, and D and trimming were inferred from the DNA itself. Present in this sample are 100,000 to 150,000 clones, under 12% of which were seen just once. Just over 4.5% of the sample is taken by the ten largest.

This clone occurred a few times. The antigen it recognizes is unknown. No clone much larger than this one lies a single base away; base qualities are absent. In total, more than 500 healthy bone marrow donors made up the cohort. Cohort members were all nominally healthy when sampled, although unrecorded immune exposures were likely present. The donor tested CMV seropositive, placing the donor among the roughly 300 seropositive members of the cohort. A peripheral blood sample was provided by each donor, and peripheral blood mononuclear cells were used for TCR beta sequencing. The Qiagen DNeasy Blood Extraction Kit was used to extract genomic DNA from the blood cell samples. Study-wide findings and limitations: Assigning TCR associations to individual alleles was difficult when HLA alleles, especially DR and DQ, strongly co-occurred. The classifier was reported to diagnose cytomegalovirus status with high specificity and sensitivity in both the original and validation cohorts. In a later genetic analysis, a missense DCLRE1C variant was associated with V-gene and J-gene trimming of TCR beta chains, and the association was replicated in an independent cohort. A further reported finding was that TCR beta sequences accurately predicted the HLA-A and HLA-B alleles for most subjects in the first cohort. In vitro tests confirmed that a few of the cytomegalovirus-associated TCR beta chains recognize cytomegalovirus antigens. Some 16 rarely observed V segments, including chromosome 9 orphons, were excluded from the earlier analysis of approximately 500 of the donors because counts were too low. The authors suggested that the approach could potentially be extended to other disease states and immunological phenotypes. Compared with the approximately 720-donor mean, donors in an Asian-associated ancestry cluster had fewer N-insertions in productive TCRs, according to a later genetic analysis. A later analysis found that most CMV-associated TCR beta chains appeared HLA-restricted, with HLA associations seemingly driven largely by CMV exposure. The sequencing pipeline was judged likely to have produced a cluster of highly shared sequence variants as a technical artifact. In a later analysis, HLA-associated TCR beta chains showed more clonal expansion and lower generation probabilities than non-associated chains that were equally common. Roughly uniform sequencing depth across donors was assumed in presence/absence analyses, although this assumption may not hold. Because HLA typing was unavailable for some donors at each locus, only the typed subset was used in association tests. Linkage disequilibrium might explain the correlated functional status among segregating V segments, but an unknown experimental factor could not be ruled out. Most TCR sequences were seen in very few donors, while some public TCRs were found in many individuals. In the study, some 180 TCR beta chains were listed as associated with cytomegalovirus. A later analysis found that TCR association rates varied across HLA loci, with DRB1 alleles showing the most associated TCRs and HLA-C alleles the fewest. The cohort was sequenced for TCR beta chains only, and without alpha or paired-chain data the features that could be detected were limited. Several of the top co-occurrence clusters appeared to be linked to parvovirus B19, influenza, CMV and Epstein-Barr virus, according to a later analysis. Specific HLA alleles were associated with 15,000 to 20,000 TCR beta sequences at a false discovery rate of 0.05 in a later analysis. For the cohort, immune exposure information was limited to CMV serostatus. An earlier analysis of around 600 of the donors showed that most TCR beta V segments appeared in productive rearrangements either about 87% or about 30% of the time, which broadly matched IMGT annotations. Some IMGT-functional V segments, including TRBV6-2 and TRBV6-3, could not be told apart with the 87-base-pair reads, so those segments were excluded.

The material sequenced was PBMCs. The chain was built from TRBV2 and TRBJ1-1, with 10 bases aligning to TRBD1. The TCR was taken from a woman younger than 35 in good health and CMV-seropositive. The DNA reads TGTGCCAGCAGAGAACTGACAGGGGGCGCGGACACTGAAGCTTTCTTT. Translated, it reads CASRELTGGADTEAFF.